The clone carrying this T cell receptor beta chain turned up a few times. Amplified regions were TCR beta CDR3 sequences from RNA transcripts. A set of HTBI primers served as the primers for a first-round RT-PCR of the TCR CDR3. TCRdb ran MiXCR on the multiplex PCR reads and lists one entry per CDR3 protein. Of approximately 510,000 distinct CDR3 sequences in the sample, over 45% were seen once. The data stem from a study of T cells in Graves' hyperthyroidism and ophthalmopathy. This sequence originates from an adult woman with Graves' disease, either hyperthyroidism or ophthalmopathy (not recorded which). Sequencing input: peripheral blood or thyroid tissue (not recorded which).

The chain's CDR3 is CASSLAGTYGYTF. CDR3 nucleotides: TGTGCCAGCAGCTTGGCAGGGACCTATGGCTACACCTTC. The chain links TRBV7-9 to TRBJ1-2, with a possible D match to TRBD1 (5 bases). The CDR3 length is 13 residues. Per germline, CDR1 SEHNR and CDR2 FQNEAQ (reference sequence). Deletions cut 3 bases from V and 4 bases from J, with 9 bases between.